There are a few counts of the clone carrying this TCR beta chain. The CDR3 has 13 amino acids. Germline V lookup: CDR1 SGHTA, CDR2 FQGNSA. V was clipped by 8 bases and J by 0 bases, with 11 bases between them. Original processing notes: Amplified reference gene primers provided the basis for estimating nucleated cell counts. Sequencing was performed with immunoSEQ multiplex PCR; in TCRdb, only in-frame clones are kept and a portion is missing. V, J and clone size derive from that table, while D and trimming were established from the DNA sequence. This repertoire shows 130,000 to 150,000 clones, around four fifths found once; its top ten account for 35% to 45%. The entry originates in a study of blood T cell repertoires in COVID-19. Background on the study: From the United States, Italy and Spain came samples of acute and convalescent COVID-19.

The sample was peripheral blood. The chain is built from TRBV7-2 and TRBJ2-7; no reliable D call. The TCR comes from a human donor in a cohort sampled during active COVID-19. CDR3 residues: CASATRISYEQYF. The CDR3 DNA is TGTGCCAGCGCCACGAGAATCTCCTACGAGCAGTACTTC. Drawing the rest from reference TRBV7-2 and TRBJ2-7, the complete variable domain is GAGVSQSPSNKVTEKGKDVELRCDPISGHTALYWYRQSLGQGLEFLIYFQGNSAPDKSGLPSDRFSAERTGGSVSTLTIQRTQQEDSAVYLCASATRISYEQYFGPGTRLTVT.